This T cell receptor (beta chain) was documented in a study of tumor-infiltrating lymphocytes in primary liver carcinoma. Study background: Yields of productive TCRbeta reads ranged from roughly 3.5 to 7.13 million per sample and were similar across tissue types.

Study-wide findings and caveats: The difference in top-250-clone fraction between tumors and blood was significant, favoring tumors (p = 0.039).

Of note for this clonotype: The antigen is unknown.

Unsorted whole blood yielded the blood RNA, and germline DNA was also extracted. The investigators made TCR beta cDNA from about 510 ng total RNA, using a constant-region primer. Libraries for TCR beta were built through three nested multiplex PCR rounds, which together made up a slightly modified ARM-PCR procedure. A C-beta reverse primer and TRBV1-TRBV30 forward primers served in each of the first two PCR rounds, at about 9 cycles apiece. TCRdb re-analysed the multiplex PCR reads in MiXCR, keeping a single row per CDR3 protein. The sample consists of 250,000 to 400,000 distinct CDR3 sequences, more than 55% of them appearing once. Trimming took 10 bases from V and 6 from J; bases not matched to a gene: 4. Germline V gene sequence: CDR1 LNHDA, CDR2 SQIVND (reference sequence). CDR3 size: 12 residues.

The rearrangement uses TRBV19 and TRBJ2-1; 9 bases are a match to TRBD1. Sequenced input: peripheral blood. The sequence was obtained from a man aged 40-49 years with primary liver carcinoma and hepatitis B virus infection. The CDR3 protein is CATGQGINEQFF. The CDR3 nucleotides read TGTGCCACTGGACAGGGGATCAATGAGCAGTTCTTC.